The next 2 T cell receptor beta chains were all read from a single sample in a study of blood T cells in healthy people across ages. The use of a sample-barcoded 5' primer and a J-beta primer mix characterized a second PCR of roughly 6 to 11 cycles. In TCRdb, the 5' RACE reads were re-called with MiXCR into one record per CDR3 protein. The data contain approximately 800,000 distinct CDR3 sequences, approximately 53% of them singletons. Sequencing was performed on blood. These receptors were obtained from a man older than 75 in good health.

The rearrangement joins TRBV3-1 to TRBJ2-2; no reliable D call. The V gene lost 2 bases and the J gene lost 5 bases, with 6 bases spanning the gap. This CDR3 spans 13 amino acids. CDR1 is LGHDT, CDR2 YNNKEL, per germline (reference sequence). In DNA, the CDR3 is TGTGCCAGCAGCCAAAAGGGTACCGGGGAGCTGTTTTTT. Its translation is CASSQKGTGELFF.

J is TRBJ2-1 and V is TRBV2; D may be TRBD2 (5 bases). The CDR3 extends over 15 amino acids. V gave up 0 bases and J gave up 5 bases, with 11 bases separating them. Germline V gene data show CDR1 as SNHLY and CDR2 as FYNNEI. The CDR3 DNA reads as TGTGCCAGCAGTGAAGCGGCGGGCCAGCACAATGAGCAGTTCTTC. Protein sequence: CASSEAAGQHNEQFF.